Below are 13 T cell receptor beta chains sequenced from a single sample in a study of cytomegalovirus exposure and HLA in healthy donors. The PCR employed 60 Vbeta primers together with 13 Jbeta primers. Libraries were prepared by immunoSEQ multiplex PCR; TCRdb keeps only in-frame clonotypes and omits some of them. The sample records 120,000 to 150,000 clones, about 80% being singletons. What was sequenced was PBMCs. The receptors derive from a middle-aged man in good health and CMV-seropositive.

To note about this clone: The germline gene is not matched at one end of the junction; a read error may be the cause. V gene TRBV28 combines with J gene TRBJ1-2; D is possibly TRBD1 (5 bases). CDR3 size: 15 residues. CDR1 is MDHEN, CDR2 SYDVKM, per germline. This chain's CDR3 is CASRLSGPGGYGYTF. The DNA of the CDR3 is TGTGCCAGCCGTTTATCGGGGCCGGGGGGATATGGCTACACCTTC.

The J gene is TRBJ2-2, the V gene TRBV2; 7 nucleotides line up with TRBD1. Germline CDR1 reads SNHLY; CDR2 reads FYNNEI. The ends lost 5 bases at V and 1 base at J; junction bases unmatched: 4. The CDR3 has 15 residues. CDR3 coding DNA: TGTGCCAGCAGTCCTCGACAGGGGAACACCGGGGAGCTGTTTTTT. Translation gives CASSPRQGNTGELFF.

The V gene is TRBV19, the J gene TRBJ2-7; 11 bases are shared with TRBD2. V was pared by 7 bases and J by 5 bases, with 4 bases of the junction left unmatched. The CDR3 totals 13 residues. Per the germline V gene, CDR1 is LNHDA and CDR2 is SQIVND (reference sequence). CDR3: CASKGLAANEQYF. CDR3 bases: TGTGCCAGTAAGGGACTAGCGGCGAACGAGCAGTACTTC.

The genes are TRBV5-4 and TRBJ2-2, with TRBD1 matching 7 bases. Germline V gives CDR1 SGHNT, CDR2 YYREEE (reference sequence). Losses at the gene ends were 0 bases for V and 7 bases for J; bases not matched to a gene: 6. This CDR3 is built from 15 residues. This chain's CDR3 is CASSLGQGFGGELFF. CDR3 DNA sequence: TGTGCCAGCAGCTTGGGACAGGGCTTCGGCGGGGAGCTGTTTTTT.

This chain connects TRBV7-7 to TRBJ2-5; D may be TRBD1 (8 bases). Between the trimmed V and J ends, which lost 6 bases and 2 bases, there was a span of 19 bases. The CDR3 runs to 16 residues. CDR1 is SSHAT and CDR2 is FNYEAQ in the germline V gene (reference sequence). The CDR3 here is CASSQRTGRVQETQYF. The CDR3 nucleotides read TGTGCCAGCAGTCAGAGGACAGGGAGGGTACAAGAGACCCAGTACTTC.

The table lists this clone with a few counts. The chain employs TRBV4-2 and TRBJ2-5; the match to TRBD2 covers 11 bases. The J call may be mistaken, given a closer DNA end match to TRBJ2-7. The CDR3 is 16 residues long. CDR1 and CDR2 from the germline V gene are LGHNA and YNFKEQ. CDR3 residues: CASSQGTSGLYYEQYF. In nucleotides, the CDR3 is TGTGCCAGCAGCCAAGGGACTAGCGGGCTTTACTACGAGCAGTACTTC.

The chain carries TRBV5-6 and TRBJ2-1; D is undetermined. Deletions cut 4 bases from V and 6 bases from J, with 5 bases between. The germline V gene encodes CDR1 SGHDT and CDR2 YYEEEE. CDR3 length equals 11 residues. In nucleotides, the CDR3 is TGTGCCAGCAGCGCGTTCAATGAGCAGTTCTTC. It translates to CASSAFNEQFF.

The chain recombines TRBV4-1 with TRBJ2-7; D is unclear. V gave up 0 bases and J gave up 0 bases, with 9 bases separating them. The CDR3 runs 15 residues. CDR1 and CDR2 from the germline V gene are MGHRA and YSYEKL. The CDR3 region has the DNA TGCGCCAGCAGCCAAGAGGAGCGTAGCTCCTACGAGCAGTACTTC. This sequence encodes CASSQEERSSYEQYF.

V gene TRBV28 combines with J gene TRBJ1-1, with D perhaps matching TRBD1 (6 bases). Germline assignment: CDR1 MDHEN and CDR2 SYDVKM. The V and J ends lost 10 bases and 7 bases respectively, with 16 bases between them. The CDR3 is 12 amino acids. The CDR3 nucleotides are TGTGCCACACAGACAGGAAGGAGTGAAGCTTTCTTT. As protein: CATQTGRSEAFF. Drawing the rest from reference TRBV28 and TRBJ1-1, the complete variable domain is DVKVTQSSRYLVKRTGEKVFLECVQDMDHENMFWYRQDPGLGLRLIYFSYDVKMKEKGDIPEGYSVSREKKERFSLILESASTNQTSMYLCATQTGRSEAFFGQGTRLTVV.

The sample holds a few counts of this clone. The rearrangement uses TRBV27 and TRBJ2-2; 9 nucleotides line up with TRBD1. Per the germline V gene, CDR1 is MNHEY and CDR2 is SMNVEV (reference sequence). Trimming removed 5 bases from V and 12 bases from J; junction bases left unmatched: 4. This CDR3 has 12 amino acids. CDR3 protein: CASSIQGAKLFF. The CDR3 DNA sequence: TGTGCCAGCAGTATACAGGGGGCGAAGCTGTTTTTT.

V and J are TRBV6-5 and TRBJ2-1; D ambiguous. The CDR3 runs to 11 residues. Germline CDR1 is MNHEY and CDR2 is SVGAGI. Trimming took 7 bases from V and 8 from J, leaving 9 bases between them. The CDR3: CASTHRDEQFF. The CDR3 DNA reads as TGTGCCAGCACCCACCGCGATGAGCAGTTCTTC.

This clone was counted between two and nine times. V is TRBV7-2 and J is TRBJ2-5, with 9 bases matching TRBD2. The germline V gene has CDR1 SGHTA and CDR2 FQGNSA. After removal of 5 bases from V and 4 bases from J, the junction contained 11 bases not matched to a gene. This CDR3 has 16 residues. CDR3 DNA: TGTGCCAGCAGCCTAGGGGCAGCGGGAGGACTAGAGACCCAGTACTTC. Residues: CASSLGAAGGLETQYF.

This chain links TRBV6-1 with TRBJ2-1; 12 bases are shared with TRBD2. The CDR3 covers 20 residues. Germline CDR1 reads MNHNS; CDR2 reads SASEGT. V lost 2 bases to trimming and J lost 1 base; unmatched junction nucleotides: 12. The CDR3 bases are TGTGCCAGCAGTGAACCCTTGGCTAGCGGGAGGGCCGGGTCCTACAATGAGCAGTTCTTC. Translated, it gives CASSEPLASGRAGSYNEQFF.